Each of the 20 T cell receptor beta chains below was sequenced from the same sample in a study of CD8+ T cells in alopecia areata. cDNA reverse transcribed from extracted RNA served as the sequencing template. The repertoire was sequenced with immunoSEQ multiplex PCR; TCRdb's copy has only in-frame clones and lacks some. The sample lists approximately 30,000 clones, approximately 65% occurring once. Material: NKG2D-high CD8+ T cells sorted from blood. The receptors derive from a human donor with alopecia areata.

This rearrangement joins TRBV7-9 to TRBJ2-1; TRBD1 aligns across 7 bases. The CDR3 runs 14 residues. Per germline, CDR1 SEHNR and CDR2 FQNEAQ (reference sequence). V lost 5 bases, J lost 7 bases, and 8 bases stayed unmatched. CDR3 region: CASSPGQTPNEQFF. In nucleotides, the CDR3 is TGTGCCAGCAGCCCGGGACAGACTCCGAATGAGCAGTTCTTC.

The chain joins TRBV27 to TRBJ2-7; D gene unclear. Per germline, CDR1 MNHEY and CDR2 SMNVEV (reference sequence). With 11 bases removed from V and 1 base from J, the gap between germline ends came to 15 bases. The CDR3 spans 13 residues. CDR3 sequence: CAYLIGKSYEQYF. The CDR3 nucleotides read TGTGCCTACCTGATAGGGAAATCCTACGAGCAGTACTTC.

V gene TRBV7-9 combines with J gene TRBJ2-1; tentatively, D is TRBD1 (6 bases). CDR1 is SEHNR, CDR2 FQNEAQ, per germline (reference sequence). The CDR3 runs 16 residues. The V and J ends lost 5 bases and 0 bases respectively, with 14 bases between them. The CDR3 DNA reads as TGTGCCAGCAGCCCAAGACAGGCCAGCTCCTACAATGAGCAGTTCTTC. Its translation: CASSPRQASSYNEQFF.

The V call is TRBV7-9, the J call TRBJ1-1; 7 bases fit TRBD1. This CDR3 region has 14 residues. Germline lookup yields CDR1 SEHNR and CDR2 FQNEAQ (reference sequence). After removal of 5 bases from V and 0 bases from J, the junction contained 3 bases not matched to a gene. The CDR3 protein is CASSPTGMNTEAFF. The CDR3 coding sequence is TGTGCCAGCAGCCCGACAGGGATGAACACTGAAGCTTTCTTT.

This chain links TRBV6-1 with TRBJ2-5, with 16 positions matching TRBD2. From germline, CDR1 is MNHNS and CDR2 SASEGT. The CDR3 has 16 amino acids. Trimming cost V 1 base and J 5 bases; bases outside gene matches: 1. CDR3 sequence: CASSEGGLAGGETQYF. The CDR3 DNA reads TGTGCCAGCAGTGAAGGGGGACTAGCGGGAGGGGAGACCCAGTACTTC.

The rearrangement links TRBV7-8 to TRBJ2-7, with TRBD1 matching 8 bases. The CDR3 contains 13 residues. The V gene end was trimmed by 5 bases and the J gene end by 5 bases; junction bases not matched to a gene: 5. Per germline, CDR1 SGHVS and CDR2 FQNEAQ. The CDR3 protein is CASSETGVHEQYF. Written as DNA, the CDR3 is TGTGCCAGCAGCGAGACAGGGGTCCACGAGCAGTACTTC.

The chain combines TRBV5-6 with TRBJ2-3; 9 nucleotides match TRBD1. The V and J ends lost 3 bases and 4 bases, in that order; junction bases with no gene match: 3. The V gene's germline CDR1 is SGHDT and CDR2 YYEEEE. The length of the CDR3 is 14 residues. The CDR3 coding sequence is TGTGCCAGCAGCTGGGACAGGGAGTCAGATACGCAGTATTTT. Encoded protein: CASSWDRESDTQYF.

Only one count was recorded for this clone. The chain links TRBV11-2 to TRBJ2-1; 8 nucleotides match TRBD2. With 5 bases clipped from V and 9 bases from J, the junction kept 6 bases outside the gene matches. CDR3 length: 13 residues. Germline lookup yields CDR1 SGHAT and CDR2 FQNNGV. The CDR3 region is CASSPGLGSEQFF. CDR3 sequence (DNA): TGTGCCAGCAGCCCGGGACTAGGCTCTGAGCAGTTCTTC.

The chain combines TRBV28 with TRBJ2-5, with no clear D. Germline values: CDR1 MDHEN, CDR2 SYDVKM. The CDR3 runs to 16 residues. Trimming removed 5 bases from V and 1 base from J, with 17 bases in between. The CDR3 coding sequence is TGTGCCAGCAGTCCACCTTGGAACAGCCCCCAAGAGACCCAGTACTTC. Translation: CASSPPWNSPQETQYF.

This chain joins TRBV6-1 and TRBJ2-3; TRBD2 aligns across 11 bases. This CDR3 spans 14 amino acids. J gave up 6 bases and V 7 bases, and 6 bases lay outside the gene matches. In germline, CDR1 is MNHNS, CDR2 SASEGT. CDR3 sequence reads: CASIVVAGGDTQYF. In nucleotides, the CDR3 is TGTGCCAGCATTGTAGTAGCGGGAGGGGATACGCAGTATTTT.

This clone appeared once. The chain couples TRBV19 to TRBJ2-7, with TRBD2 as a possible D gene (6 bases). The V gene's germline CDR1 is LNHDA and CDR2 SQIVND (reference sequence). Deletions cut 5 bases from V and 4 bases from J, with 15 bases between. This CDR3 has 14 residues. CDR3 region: CASSFTSNGYEQYF. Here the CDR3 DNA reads TGTGCCAGTAGTTTCACTAGCAATGGGTACGAGCAGTACTTC.

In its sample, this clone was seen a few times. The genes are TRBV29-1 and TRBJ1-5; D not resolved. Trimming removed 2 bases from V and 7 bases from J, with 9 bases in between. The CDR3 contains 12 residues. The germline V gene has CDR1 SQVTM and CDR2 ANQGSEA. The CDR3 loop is CSVEFPGQPQHF. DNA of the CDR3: TGCAGCGTTGAATTCCCTGGGCAGCCCCAGCATTTT.

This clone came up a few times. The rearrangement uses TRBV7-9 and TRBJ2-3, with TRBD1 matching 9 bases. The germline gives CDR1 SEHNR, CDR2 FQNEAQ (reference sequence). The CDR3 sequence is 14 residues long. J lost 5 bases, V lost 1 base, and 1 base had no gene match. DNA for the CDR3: TGTGCCAGCAGCTTAGGGACAGGGGAAGATACGCAGTATTTT. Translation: CASSLGTGEDTQYF.

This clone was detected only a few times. The CDR3 bases are TGTGCCAGCAGCAAACGCGGCAGGGGAATCCACGAGCAGTACTTC. Translating it yields CASSKRGRGIHEQYF. V usage is TRBV7-9 and J usage is TRBJ2-7; weak D call: TRBD1 (6 bases). Germline V gene sequence: CDR1 SEHNR, CDR2 FQNEAQ (reference sequence). V lost 5 bases, J lost 5 bases, and 19 bases lay in between. The CDR3 extends over 15 amino acids.

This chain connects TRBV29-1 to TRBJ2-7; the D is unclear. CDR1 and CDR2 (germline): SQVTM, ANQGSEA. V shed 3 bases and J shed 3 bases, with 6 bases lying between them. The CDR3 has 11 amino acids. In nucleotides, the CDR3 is TGCAGCGTTGATTTGAACTACGAGCAGTACTTC. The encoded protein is CSVDLNYEQYF.

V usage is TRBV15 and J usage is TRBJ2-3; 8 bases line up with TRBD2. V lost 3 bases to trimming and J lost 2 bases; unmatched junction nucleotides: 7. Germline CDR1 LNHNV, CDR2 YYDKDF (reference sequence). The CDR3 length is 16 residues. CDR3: CATSSIGTRVTDTQYF. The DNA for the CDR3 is TGTGCCACCAGCAGCATCGGGACTAGGGTCACAGATACGCAGTATTTT.

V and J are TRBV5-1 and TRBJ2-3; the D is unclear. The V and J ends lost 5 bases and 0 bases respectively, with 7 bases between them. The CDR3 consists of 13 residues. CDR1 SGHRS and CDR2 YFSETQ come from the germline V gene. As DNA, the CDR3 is TGCGCCAGCAGGGCGGACAGCACAGATACGCAGTATTTT. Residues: CASRADSTDTQYF. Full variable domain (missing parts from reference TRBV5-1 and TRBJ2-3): KAGVTQTPRYLIKTRGQQVTLSCSPISGHRSVSWYQQTPGQGLQFLFEYFSETQRNKGNFPGRFSGRQFSNSRSEMNVSTLELGDSALYLCASRADSTDTQYFGPGTRLTVL.

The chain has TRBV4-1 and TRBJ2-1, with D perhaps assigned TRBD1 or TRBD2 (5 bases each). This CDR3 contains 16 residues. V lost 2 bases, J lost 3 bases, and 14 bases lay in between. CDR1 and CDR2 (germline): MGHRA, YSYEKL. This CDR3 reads CASSQKPGRDYNEQFF. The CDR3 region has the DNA TGCGCCAGCAGCCAAAAACCAGGGAGAGACTACAATGAGCAGTTCTTC.

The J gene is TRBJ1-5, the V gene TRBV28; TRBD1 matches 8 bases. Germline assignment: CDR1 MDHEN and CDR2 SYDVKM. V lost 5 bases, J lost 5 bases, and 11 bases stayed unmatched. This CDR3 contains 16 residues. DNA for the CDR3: TGTGCCAGCAGTCTTCCCAGGACAGGGTTCGATCAGCCCCAGCATTTT. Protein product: CASSLPRTGFDQPQHF.

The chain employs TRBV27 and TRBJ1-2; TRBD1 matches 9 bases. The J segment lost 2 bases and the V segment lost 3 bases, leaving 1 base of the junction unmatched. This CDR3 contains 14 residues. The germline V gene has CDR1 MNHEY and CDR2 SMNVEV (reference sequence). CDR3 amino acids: CASSFTGGNYGYTF. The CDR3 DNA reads TGTGCCAGCAGTTTTACAGGGGGCAACTATGGCTACACCTTC.